This T cell receptor beta chain was obtained from a study of cytomegalovirus exposure and HLA in healthy donors. CDR1 and CDR2 from the germline V gene are MGHDK and SYGVNS. The CDR3 extends over 13 amino acids. Deletions cut 6 bases from V and 7 bases from J, with 15 bases between. This clone showed up just a few times. Data came from immunoSEQ multiplex PCR; TCRdb stores just in-frame clones and leaves some out. In the table there are around 140,000 clones, 80% to 90% of which are singletons. The specimen was PBMCs. The receptor was derived from a woman in her late teens or twenties in good health and CMV-seronegative. The rearrangement links TRBV25-1 to TRBJ1-2, with D unclear. The CDR3 DNA follows: TGTGCCAGCAGACCTCAGGAGGTCGGTGGCTACACCTTC. Its protein product is CASRPQEVGGYTF.